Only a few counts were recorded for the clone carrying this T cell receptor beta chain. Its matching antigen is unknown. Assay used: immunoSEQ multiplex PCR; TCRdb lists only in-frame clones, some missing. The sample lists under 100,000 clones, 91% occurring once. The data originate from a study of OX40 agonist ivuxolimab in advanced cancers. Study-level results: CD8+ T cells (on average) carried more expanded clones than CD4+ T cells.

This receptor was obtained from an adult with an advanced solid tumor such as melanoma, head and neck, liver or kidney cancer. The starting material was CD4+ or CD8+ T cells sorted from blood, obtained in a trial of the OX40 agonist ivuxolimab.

Here the CDR3 reads CASSRQARSDTQYF. DNA of the CDR3: TGTGCCAGCAGTAGACAGGCCCGGTCAGATACGCAGTATTTT. The J gene is TRBJ2-3, the V gene TRBV2, with D possibly matching TRBD1 (6 bases). The CDR3 consists of 14 residues. Per the germline V gene, CDR1 is SNHLY and CDR2 is FYNNEI. Deletions cut 5 bases from V and 4 bases from J, with 13 bases between.